This T cell receptor (beta chain) was obtained from a study of metastatic and nonmetastatic thyroid tumors (dated by TCRdb to the early 2020s). Study-wide context: The researchers compared repertoires between peripheral blood samples and tumor or nodule tissue samples from patients with malignant or benign thyroid disease.

What the study reported, not specific to this receptor: TCR beta diversity was reported as significantly higher in malignant tumors than in benign nodules, in both blood and tumor samples.

A word on this clone: Its recognized antigen is unknown. No base-level quality is on record; no much larger clone is a single base apart.

The library relied on PCR. The sample was run on an Illumina HiSeq 4000. High-throughput sequencing was used to profile the CDR3 region of the TCR beta-chain in every patient. Turning to the authors' computational methods: CDR3 differences across clinicopathological groups were used to build a classifier for discriminating distant-metastatic papillary thyroid cancer patients. To measure repertoire diversity the researchers used the Shannon index, while the Morisita-Horn index served to gauge how similar the tumor and blood repertoires were. The public sequencing data were trimmed at Q25 with fastp and processed into clonotypes with MiXCR by TCRdb, which kept only in-frame beta chains. The V and J calls were determined by TCRdb, not by the authors. The sample contains around 70,000 clones, roughly 18% of them found a single time. Jointly, the top ten make up roughly 12% of the sample. The germline V gene supplies CDR1 MNHEY and CDR2 SVGAGI. Deletion took 7 bases off V and 6 bases off J, with a span of 19 bases between the germline ends. From the cysteine up to the phenylalanine, the CDR3 has a length of 15 residues. This entry keeps only the CDR3 DNA: 45 bases, framed from base 1.

No treatment had been received by any patient before thyroid surgery. The study retrospectively analysed patient clinical samples collected from about 2012 to 2018 using T-cell receptor beta sequencing. The receptor chain draws on TRBV6-5 and TRBJ2-1; D gene: possibly TRBD1, on 6 matching bases. Source material: blood. This sequence originates from a female donor with papillary thyroid cancer or a benign thyroid nodule (not recorded which). Some clones in this sample may be carry-over from other donors' samples. CDR3 region: CASIYRGQIGNEQFF. The DNA sequence follows: TGTGCCAGCATTTATAGAGGACAGATCGGCAATGAGCAGTTCTTC.